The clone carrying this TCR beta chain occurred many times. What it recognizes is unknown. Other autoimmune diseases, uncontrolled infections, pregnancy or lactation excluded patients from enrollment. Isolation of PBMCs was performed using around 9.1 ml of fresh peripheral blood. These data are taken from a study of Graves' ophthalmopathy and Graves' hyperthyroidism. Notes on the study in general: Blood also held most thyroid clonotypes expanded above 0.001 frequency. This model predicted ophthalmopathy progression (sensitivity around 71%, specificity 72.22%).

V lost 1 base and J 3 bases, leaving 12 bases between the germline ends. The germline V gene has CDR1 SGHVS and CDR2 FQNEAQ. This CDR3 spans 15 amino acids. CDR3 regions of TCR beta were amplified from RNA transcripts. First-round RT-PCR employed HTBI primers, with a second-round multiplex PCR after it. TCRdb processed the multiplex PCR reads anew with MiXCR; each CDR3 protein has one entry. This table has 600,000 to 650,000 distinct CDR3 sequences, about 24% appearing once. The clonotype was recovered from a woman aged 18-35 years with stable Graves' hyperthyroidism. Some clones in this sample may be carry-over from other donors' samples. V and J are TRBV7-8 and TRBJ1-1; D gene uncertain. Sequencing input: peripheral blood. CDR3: CASSLDLIGYTEAFF. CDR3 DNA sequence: TGTGCCAGCAGCTTAGACCTGATCGGCTACACTGAAGCTTTCTTT.